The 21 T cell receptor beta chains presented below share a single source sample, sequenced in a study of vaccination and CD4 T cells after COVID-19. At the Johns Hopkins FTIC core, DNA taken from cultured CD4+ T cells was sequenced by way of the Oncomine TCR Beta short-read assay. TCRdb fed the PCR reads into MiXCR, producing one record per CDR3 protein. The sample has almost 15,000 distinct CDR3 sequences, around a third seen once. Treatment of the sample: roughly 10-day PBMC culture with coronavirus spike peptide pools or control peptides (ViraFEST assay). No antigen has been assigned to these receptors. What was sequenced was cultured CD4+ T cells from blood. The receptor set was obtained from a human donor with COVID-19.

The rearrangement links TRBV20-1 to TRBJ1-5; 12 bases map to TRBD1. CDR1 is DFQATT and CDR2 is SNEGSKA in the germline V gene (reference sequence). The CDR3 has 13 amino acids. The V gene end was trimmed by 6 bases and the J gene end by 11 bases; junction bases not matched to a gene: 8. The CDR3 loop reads CSAPGQGAGAQHF. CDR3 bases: TGCAGTGCACCGGGACAGGGGGCGGGTGCCCAGCATTTT.

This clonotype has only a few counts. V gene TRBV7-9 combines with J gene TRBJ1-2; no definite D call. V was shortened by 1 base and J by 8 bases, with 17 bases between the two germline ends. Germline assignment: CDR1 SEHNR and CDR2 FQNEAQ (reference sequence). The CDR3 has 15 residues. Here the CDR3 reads CASSLVRESLKGYTF. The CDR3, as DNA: TGTGCCAGCAGCTTAGTCCGGGAGAGCCTTAAAGGCTACACCTTC.

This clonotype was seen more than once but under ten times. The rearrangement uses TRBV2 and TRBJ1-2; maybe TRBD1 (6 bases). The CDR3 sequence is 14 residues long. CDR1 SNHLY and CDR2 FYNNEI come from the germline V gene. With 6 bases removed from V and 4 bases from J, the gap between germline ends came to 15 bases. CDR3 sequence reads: CASSRGGGLYGYTF. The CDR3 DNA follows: TGTGCCAGCAGCCGTGGGGGCGGGCTCTATGGCTACACCTTC.

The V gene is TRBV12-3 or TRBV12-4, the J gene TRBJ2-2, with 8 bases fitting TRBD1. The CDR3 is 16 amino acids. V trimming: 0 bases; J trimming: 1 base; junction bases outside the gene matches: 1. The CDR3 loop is CASSLAGTGNTGELFF. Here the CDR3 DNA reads TGTGCCAGCAGTTTAGCCGGGACAGGGAACACCGGGGAGCTGTTTTTT.

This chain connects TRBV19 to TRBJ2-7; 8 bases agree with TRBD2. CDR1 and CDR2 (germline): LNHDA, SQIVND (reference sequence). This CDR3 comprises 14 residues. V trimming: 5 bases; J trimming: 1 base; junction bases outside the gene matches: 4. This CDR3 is CASSPVAGSYEQYF. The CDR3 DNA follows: TGTGCCAGTAGTCCCGTAGCGGGGTCCTACGAGCAGTACTTC.

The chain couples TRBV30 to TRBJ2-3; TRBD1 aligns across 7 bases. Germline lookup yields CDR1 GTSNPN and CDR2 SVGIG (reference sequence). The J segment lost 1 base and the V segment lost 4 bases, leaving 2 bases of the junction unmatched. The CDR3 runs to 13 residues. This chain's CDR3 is CAWKRGRTDTQYF. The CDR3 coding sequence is TGTGCCTGGAAAAGGGGGCGCACAGATACGCAGTATTTT. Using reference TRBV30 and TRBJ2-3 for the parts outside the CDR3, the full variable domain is SQTIHQWPATLVQPVGSPLSLECTVEGTSNPNLYWYRQAAGRGLQLLFYSVGIGQISSEVPQNLSASRPQDRQFILSSKKLLLSDSGFYLCAWKRGRTDTQYFGPGTRLTVL.

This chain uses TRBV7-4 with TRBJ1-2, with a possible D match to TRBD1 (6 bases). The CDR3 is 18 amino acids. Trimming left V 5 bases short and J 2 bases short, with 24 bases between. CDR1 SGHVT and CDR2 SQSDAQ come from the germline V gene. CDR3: CASSRTARATYRNYGYTF. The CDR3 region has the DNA TGTGCCAGCAGCAGGACAGCGAGGGCAACTTATAGAAACTATGGCTACACCTTC.

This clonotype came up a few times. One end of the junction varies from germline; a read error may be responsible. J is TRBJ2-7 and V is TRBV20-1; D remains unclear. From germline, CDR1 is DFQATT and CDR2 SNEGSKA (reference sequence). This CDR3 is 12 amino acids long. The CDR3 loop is CSARVNSYEQYF. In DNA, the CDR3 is TGCAGTGCTAGAGTCAACTCCTATGAGCAGTACTTC.

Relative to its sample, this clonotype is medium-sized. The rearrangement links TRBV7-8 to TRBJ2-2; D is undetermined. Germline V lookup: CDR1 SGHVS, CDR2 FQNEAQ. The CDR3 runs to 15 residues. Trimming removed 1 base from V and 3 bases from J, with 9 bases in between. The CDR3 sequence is CASSLGAQYTGELFF. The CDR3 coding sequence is TGTGCCAGCAGCTTAGGGGCGCAATACACCGGGGAGCTGTTTTTT.

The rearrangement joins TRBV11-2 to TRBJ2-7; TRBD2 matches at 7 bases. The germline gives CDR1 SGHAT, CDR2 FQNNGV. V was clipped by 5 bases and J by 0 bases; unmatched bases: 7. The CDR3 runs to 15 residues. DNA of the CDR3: TGTGCCAGCAGCCGCGGGGGAGGGAGCTCCTACGAGCAGTACTTC. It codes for CASSRGGGSSYEQYF. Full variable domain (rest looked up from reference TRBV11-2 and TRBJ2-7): EAGVAQSPRYKIIEKRQSVAFWCNPISGHATLYWYQQILGQGPKLLIQFQNNGVVDDSQLPKDRFSAERLKGVDSTLKIQPAKLEDSAVYLCASSRGGGSSYEQYFGPGTRLTVT.

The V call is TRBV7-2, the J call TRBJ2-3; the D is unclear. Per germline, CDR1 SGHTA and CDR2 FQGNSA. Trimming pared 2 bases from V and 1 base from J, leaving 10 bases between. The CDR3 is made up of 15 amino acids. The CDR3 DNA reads TGTGCCAGCAGCTTATCAGCCGCAGGCACAGATACGCAGTATTTT. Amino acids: CASSLSAAGTDTQYF.

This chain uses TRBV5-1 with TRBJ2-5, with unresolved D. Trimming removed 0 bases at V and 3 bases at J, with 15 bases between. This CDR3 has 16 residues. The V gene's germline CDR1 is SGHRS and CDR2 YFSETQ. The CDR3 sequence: CASSLVGVTLKETQYF. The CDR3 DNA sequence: TGCGCCAGCAGCTTGGTTGGGGTCACCTTAAAAGAGACCCAGTACTTC.

Here the CDR3 DNA reads TGTGCCACCAGTATGGGGCTGGAGACCCAGTACTTC. It encodes CATSMGLETQYF. V is TRBV15 and J is TRBJ2-5, with TRBD1 as a possible D gene (5 bases). V lost 6 bases, J lost 5 bases, and 10 bases lay in between. Germline V gene sequence: CDR1 LNHNV, CDR2 YYDKDF (reference sequence). This CDR3 comprises 12 residues.

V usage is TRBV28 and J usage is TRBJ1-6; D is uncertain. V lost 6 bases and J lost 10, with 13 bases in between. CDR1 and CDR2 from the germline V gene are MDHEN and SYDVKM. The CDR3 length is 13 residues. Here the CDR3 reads CASRLDRSSPLHF. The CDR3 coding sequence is TGTGCCAGCAGACTGGACCGAAGCTCACCCCTCCACTTT.

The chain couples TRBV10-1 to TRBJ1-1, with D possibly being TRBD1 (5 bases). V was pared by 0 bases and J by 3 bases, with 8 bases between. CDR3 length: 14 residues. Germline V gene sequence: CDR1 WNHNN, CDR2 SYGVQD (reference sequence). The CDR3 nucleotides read TGCGCCAGCAGTGAGTCTGAGGGGTACACTGAAGCTTTCTTT. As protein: CASSESEGYTEAFF.

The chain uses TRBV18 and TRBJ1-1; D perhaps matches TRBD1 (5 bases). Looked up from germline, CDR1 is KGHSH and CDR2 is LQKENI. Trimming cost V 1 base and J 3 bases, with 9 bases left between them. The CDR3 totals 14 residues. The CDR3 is CASSPRSGYTEAFF. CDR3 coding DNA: TGTGCCAGCTCACCACGGTCAGGGTACACTGAAGCTTTCTTT.

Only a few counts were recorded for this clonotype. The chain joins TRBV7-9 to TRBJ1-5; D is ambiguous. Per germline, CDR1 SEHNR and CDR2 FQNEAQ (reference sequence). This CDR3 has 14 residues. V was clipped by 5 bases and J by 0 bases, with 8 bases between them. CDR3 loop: CASSRASSNQPQHF. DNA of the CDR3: TGTGCCAGCAGCCGGGCCAGTAGCAATCAGCCCCAGCATTTT.

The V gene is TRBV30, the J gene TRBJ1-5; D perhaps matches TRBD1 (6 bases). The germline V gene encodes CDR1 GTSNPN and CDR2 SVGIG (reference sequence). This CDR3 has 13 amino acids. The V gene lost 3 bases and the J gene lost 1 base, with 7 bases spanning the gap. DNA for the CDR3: TGTGCCTGGAGCCAGGGGAGCAATCAGCCCCAGCATTTT. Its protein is CAWSQGSNQPQHF.

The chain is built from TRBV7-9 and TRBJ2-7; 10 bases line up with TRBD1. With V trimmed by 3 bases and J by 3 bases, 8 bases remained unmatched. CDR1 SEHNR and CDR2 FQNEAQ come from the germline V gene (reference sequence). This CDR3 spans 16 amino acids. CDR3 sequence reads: CASSFPGTGEIYEQYF. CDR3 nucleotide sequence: TGTGCCAGCAGCTTTCCCGGGACAGGGGAAATCTACGAGCAGTACTTC.

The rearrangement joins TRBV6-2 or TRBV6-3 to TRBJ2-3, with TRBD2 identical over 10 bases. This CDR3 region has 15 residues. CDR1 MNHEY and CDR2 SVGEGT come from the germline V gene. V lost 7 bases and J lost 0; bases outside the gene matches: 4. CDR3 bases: TGTGCCAGCACGGGACTAGCGACTAGCACAGATACGCAGTATTTT. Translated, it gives CASTGLATSTDTQYF.

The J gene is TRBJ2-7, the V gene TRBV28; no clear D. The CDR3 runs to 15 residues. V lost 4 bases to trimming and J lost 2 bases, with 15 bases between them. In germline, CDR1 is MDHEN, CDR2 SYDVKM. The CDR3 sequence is CASSSPRATAYEQYF. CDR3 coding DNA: TGTGCCAGCAGTTCTCCACGGGCGACCGCCTACGAGCAGTACTTC.